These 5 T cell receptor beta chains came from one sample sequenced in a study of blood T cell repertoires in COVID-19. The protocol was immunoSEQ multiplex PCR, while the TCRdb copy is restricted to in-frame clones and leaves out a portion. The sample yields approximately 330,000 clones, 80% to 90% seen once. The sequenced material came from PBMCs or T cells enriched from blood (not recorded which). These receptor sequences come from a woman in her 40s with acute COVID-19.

The CDR3, as DNA: TGTGCCAGCAGCCGCAGGGCGCAGGGCCACACAGATACGCAGTATTTT. Protein product: CASSRRAQGHTDTQYF. The chain couples TRBV7-3 to TRBJ2-3, with a possible D match to TRBD1 (5 bases). Trimming left V 5 bases short and J 2 bases short, with 17 bases between. CDR1 and CDR2 (germline): SGHTA, FQGTGA. The CDR3 is 16 residues long.

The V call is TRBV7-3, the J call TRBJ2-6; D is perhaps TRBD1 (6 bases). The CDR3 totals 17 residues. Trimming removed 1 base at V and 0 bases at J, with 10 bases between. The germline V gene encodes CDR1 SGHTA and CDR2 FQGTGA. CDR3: CASSLNRDLSGANVLTF. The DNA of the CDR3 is TGTGCCAGCAGCTTAAACAGGGATCTCTCTGGGGCCAACGTCCTGACTTTC.

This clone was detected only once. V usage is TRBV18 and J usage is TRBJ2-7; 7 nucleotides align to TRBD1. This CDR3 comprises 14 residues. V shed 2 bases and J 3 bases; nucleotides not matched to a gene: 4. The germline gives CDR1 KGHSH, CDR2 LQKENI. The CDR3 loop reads CASSPSTGFYEQYF. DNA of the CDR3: TGTGCCAGCTCACCATCGACAGGGTTCTACGAGCAGTACTTC.

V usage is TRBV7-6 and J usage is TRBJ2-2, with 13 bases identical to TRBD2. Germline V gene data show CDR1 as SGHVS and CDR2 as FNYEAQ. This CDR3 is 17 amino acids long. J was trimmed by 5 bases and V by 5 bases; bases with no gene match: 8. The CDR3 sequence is CASSTRLAGGLTGELFF. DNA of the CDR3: TGTGCCAGCAGCACCCGACTAGCGGGAGGTCTTACCGGGGAGCTGTTTTTT.

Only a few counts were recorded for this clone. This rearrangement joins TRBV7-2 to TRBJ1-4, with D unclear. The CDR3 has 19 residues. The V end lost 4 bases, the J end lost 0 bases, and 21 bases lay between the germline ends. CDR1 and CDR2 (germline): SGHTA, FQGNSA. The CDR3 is CASSSSHVQAFPTNEKLFF. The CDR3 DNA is TGTGCCAGCAGCTCTTCTCACGTGCAGGCCTTCCCAACTAATGAAAAACTGTTTTTT.